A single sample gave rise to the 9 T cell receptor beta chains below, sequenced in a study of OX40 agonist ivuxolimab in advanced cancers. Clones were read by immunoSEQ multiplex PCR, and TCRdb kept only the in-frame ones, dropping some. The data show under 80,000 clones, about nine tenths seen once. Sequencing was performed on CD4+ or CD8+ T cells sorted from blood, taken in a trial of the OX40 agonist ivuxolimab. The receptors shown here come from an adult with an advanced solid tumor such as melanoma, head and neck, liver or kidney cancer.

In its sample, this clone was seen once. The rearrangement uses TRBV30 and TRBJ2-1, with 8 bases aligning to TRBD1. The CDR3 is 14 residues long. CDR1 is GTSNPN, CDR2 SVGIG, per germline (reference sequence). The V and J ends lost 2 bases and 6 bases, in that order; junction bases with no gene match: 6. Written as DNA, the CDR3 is TGTGCCTGGAGTTTTCGGGACAGGTTCAATGAGCAGTTCTTC. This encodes CAWSFRDRFNEQFF.

The CDR3 loop reads CASSWSGTGILFF. The DNA for the CDR3 is TGTGCCAGCAGTTGGTCCGGGACAGGGATTTTGTTCTTC. This sequence joins TRBV6-6 and TRBJ2-1, with 9 nucleotides matching TRBD1. The CDR3 covers 13 residues. Germline assignment: CDR1 MNHNY and CDR2 SVGAGI (reference sequence). With 4 bases clipped from V and 15 bases from J, the junction kept 10 bases outside the gene matches.

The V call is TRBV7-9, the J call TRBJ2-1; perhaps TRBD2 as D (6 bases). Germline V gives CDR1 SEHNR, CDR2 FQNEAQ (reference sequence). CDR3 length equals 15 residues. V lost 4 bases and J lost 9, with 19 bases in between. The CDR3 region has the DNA TGTGCCAGCAGCTGGGCCGGGGGAACCGCCGCTGAGCAGTTCTTC. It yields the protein CASSWAGGTAAEQFF.

CDR3 sequence reads: CAWSHPTGKETQYF. Written as DNA, the CDR3 is TGTGCCTGGAGTCATCCTACAGGGAAGGAGACCCAGTACTTC. J is TRBJ2-5 and V is TRBV30; the D gene is possibly TRBD1 (6 bases). V lost 2 bases and J lost 5, with 15 bases in between. The CDR3 is 14 residues long. Germline V gene data show CDR1 as GTSNPN and CDR2 as SVGIG (reference sequence).

Here the CDR3 DNA reads TGTGCCAGCAGTCCCTCGGGACCGGAGGGAAACACCGGGGAGCTGTTTTTT. Amino acids: CASSPSGPEGNTGELFF. The chain uses TRBV28 and TRBJ2-2; perhaps TRBD2 as D (6 bases). Germline CDR1 is MDHEN and CDR2 is SYDVKM. Trimming pared 5 bases from V and 2 bases from J, leaving 18 bases between. The CDR3 consists of 17 residues.

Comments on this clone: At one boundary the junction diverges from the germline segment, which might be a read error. CDR3 sequence: CASSVDMGEQCF. DNA for the CDR3: TGTGCCAGCAGTGTAGATATGGGAGAGCAGTGCTTC. The chain recombines TRBV2 with TRBJ2-7, with D possibly being TRBD2 (5 bases). This CDR3 is 12 amino acids long. Germline V lookup: CDR1 SNHLY, CDR2 FYNNEI.

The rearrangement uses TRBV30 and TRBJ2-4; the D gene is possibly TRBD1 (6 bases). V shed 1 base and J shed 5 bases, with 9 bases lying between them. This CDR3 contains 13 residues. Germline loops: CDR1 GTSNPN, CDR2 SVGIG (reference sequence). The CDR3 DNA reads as TGTGCCTGGAGTGGGGGACAAGAAAACATTCAGTACTTC. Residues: CAWSGGQENIQYF.

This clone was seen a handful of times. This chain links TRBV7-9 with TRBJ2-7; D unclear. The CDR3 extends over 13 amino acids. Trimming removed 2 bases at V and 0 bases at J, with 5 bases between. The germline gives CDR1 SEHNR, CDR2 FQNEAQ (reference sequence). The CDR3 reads CASSLPASYEQYF. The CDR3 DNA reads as TGTGCCAGCAGCTTACCAGCCTCCTACGAGCAGTACTTC.

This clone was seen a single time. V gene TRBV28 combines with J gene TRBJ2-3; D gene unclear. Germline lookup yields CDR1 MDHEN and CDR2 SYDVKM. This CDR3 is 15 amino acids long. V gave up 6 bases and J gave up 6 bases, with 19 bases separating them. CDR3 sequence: CASSPLGGFDDTQYF. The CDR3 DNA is TGTGCCAGCAGCCCCTTAGGCGGTTTCGACGATACGCAGTATTTT.